These 32 T cell receptor beta chains were all obtained from the same sample, sequenced in a study of blood T cell repertoires in COVID-19. Profiling relied on immunoSEQ multiplex PCR, and the TCRdb table lists in-frame clones only, not all of them. Among 150,000 to 200,000 clones listed, 80% to 90% were seen once. Sequencing was carried out using peripheral blood. The receptors stem from a woman in her 70s with COVID-19, enrolled during active disease.

The gene calls are TRBV4-2 and TRBJ2-7; 11 bases map to TRBD2. CDR1 and CDR2 (germline): LGHNA, YNFKEQ. V lost 2 bases, J lost 2 bases, and 5 bases stayed unmatched. The CDR3 covers 16 residues. CDR3 residues: CASSQRPGLAAYEQYF. As DNA, the CDR3 is TGTGCCAGCAGCCAAAGACCGGGACTAGCGGCCTACGAGCAGTACTTC.

V is TRBV3-1 (or the pseudogene TRBV3-2) and J is TRBJ2-7, with 9 bases matching TRBD2. This CDR3 spans 15 amino acids. With 4 bases clipped from V and 0 bases from J, the junction kept 4 bases outside the gene matches. In germline, CDR1 is LGHDT, CDR2 YNNKEL (reference sequence). The CDR3 loop is CASSRRLAASYEQYF. CDR3 in DNA: TGTGCCAGCAGCCGTCGACTAGCGGCCTCCTACGAGCAGTACTTC.

This chain's CDR3 is CASSLNSGTGDWNTEAFF. The CDR3 DNA follows: TGTGCCAGCAGTTTAAACTCCGGGACAGGGGACTGGAACACTGAAGCTTTCTTT. V gene TRBV28 combines with J gene TRBJ1-1; 10 bases are a match to TRBD1. With V trimmed by 2 bases and J by 1 base, 10 bases remained unmatched. Germline V gene lookup returns CDR1 MDHEN and CDR2 SYDVKM. This CDR3 is built from 18 residues.

CDR3 sequence (DNA): TGTGCCAGCAGCTCCCGACAGGGTAGGACCGGGGAGCTGTTTTTT. It encodes CASSSRQGRTGELFF. The chain carries TRBV27 and TRBJ2-2; 7 bases are shared with TRBD1. The V gene end was trimmed by 6 bases and the J gene end by 5 bases; junction bases not matched to a gene: 9. This CDR3 is built from 15 residues. Germline lookup yields CDR1 MNHEY and CDR2 SMNVEV (reference sequence).

The chain is built from TRBV28 and TRBJ2-5; 7 nucleotides agree with TRBD2. V was pared by 7 bases and J by 6 bases, with 11 bases of the junction left unmatched. CDR1 is MDHEN and CDR2 is SYDVKM in the germline V gene. The CDR3 has 14 amino acids. Here the CDR3 DNA reads TGTGCCAGCAATCTTCTGGGGGAGGGGAAGACCCAGTACTTC. Its translation: CASNLLGEGKTQYF.

The chain has TRBV12-2 and TRBJ1-5. TRBV12-2 is noted as a pseudogene. The length of the CDR3 is 18 residues. The CDR3 sequence is CASRSISGPGGIYQPQHF. The CDR3 DNA reads TGTGCAAGTCGCTCAATTAGTGGTCCGGGGGGGATTTATCAGCCCCAGCATTTT.

This chain links TRBV30 with TRBJ1-1; D is perhaps TRBD1 (5 bases). This CDR3 has 15 amino acids. The ends were cut back, 3 bases at V and 3 bases at J, with 17 bases in the middle. Germline loops: CDR1 GTSNPN, CDR2 SVGIG (reference sequence). The DNA of the CDR3 is TGTGCCTGGAGCCGAACTACCGGGACTCACACTGAAGCTTTCTTT. This encodes CAWSRTTGTHTEAFF. Full variable domain (missing parts from reference TRBV30 and TRBJ1-1): SQTIHQWPATLVQPVGSPLSLECTVEGTSNPNLYWYRQAAGRGLQLLFYSVGIGQISSEVPQNLSASRPQDRQFILSSKKLLLSDSGFYLCAWSRTTGTHTEAFFGQGTRLTVV.

The chain carries TRBV15 and TRBJ2-7; D may be TRBD2 (6 bases). V lost 1 base, J lost 0 bases, and 10 bases lay in between. The CDR3 runs to 15 residues. Germline loops: CDR1 LNHNV, CDR2 YYDKDF (reference sequence). The CDR3 here is CATSRAGGTSYEQYF. The CDR3 DNA follows: TGTGCCACCAGCAGAGCAGGCGGGACCTCCTACGAGCAGTACTTC.

V usage is TRBV2 and J usage is TRBJ2-3; 7 bases fit TRBD2. This CDR3 has 10 amino acids. The germline CDR1 and CDR2 sequences are SNHLY and FYNNEI. V lost 6 bases to trimming and J lost 11 bases; unmatched junction nucleotides: 2. The CDR3 reads CASRGGMQYF. The CDR3 region has the DNA TGTGCCAGCAGGGGGGGGATGCAGTATTTT.

The chain carries TRBV19 and TRBJ1-4, with 7 bases that match TRBD1. Trimming took 5 bases from V and 6 from J; bases not matched to a gene: 6. Germline CDR1 reads LNHDA; CDR2 reads SQIVND (reference sequence). The length of the CDR3 is 14 residues. The CDR3 bases are TGTGCCAGTAGTTTCCAGGGGGGTTATGAAAAACTGTTTTTT. It translates to CASSFQGGYEKLFF. The full variable domain, its missing parts supplied by reference TRBV19 and TRBJ1-4, is DGGITQSPKYLFRKEGQNVTLSCEQNLNHDAMYWYRQDPGQGLRLIYYSQIVNDFQKGDIAEGYSVSREKKESFPLTVTSAQKNPTAFYLCASSFQGGYEKLFFGSGTQLSVL.

The J gene is TRBJ1-1, the V gene TRBV5-8; 7 nucleotides agree with TRBD1. Germline V lookup: CDR1 SGHTS, CDR2 YDEGEE. This CDR3 spans 13 amino acids. J was trimmed by 4 bases and V by 2 bases; bases with no gene match: 2. CDR3 protein: CASSFSGGTEAFF. The CDR3 nucleotides are TGTGCCAGCAGCTTCTCAGGGGGCACTGAAGCTTTCTTT.

This chain connects TRBV7-8 to TRBJ2-7; D ambiguous. There are 14 residues in the CDR3. V lost 1 base to trimming and J lost 7 bases, with 14 bases between them. CDR1 is SGHVS and CDR2 is FQNEAQ in the germline V gene. The CDR3 DNA sequence: TGTGCCAGCAGCTTAGTTGTCGACTCTCCGGAGCAGTACGTC. Protein sequence: CASSLVVDSPEQYV.

The chain carries TRBV28 and TRBJ2-7; D might be TRBD1 (6 bases). CDR1 MDHEN and CDR2 SYDVKM come from the germline V gene. V was clipped by 5 bases and J by 1 base, with 15 bases between them. The CDR3 spans 15 residues. As DNA, the CDR3 is TGTGCCAGCAGTGAAGGGGGAACCAATTCCTACGAGCAGTACTTC. Translation gives CASSEGGTNSYEQYF.

Note on this clone: Other DNA sequences from this sample encode an identical CDR3 as well. CDR3 amino acids: CASSIARGGTEAFF. In nucleotides, the CDR3 is TGTGCCAGTAGTATAGCGAGAGGGGGCACTGAAGCTTTCTTT. V gene TRBV19 combines with J gene TRBJ1-1; D perhaps matches TRBD1 (6 bases). The CDR3 spans 14 residues. The V and J ends lost 1 base and 4 bases respectively, with 10 bases between them. Germline V gene sequence: CDR1 LNHDA, CDR2 SQIVND (reference sequence).

The V call is TRBV12-5, the J call TRBJ1-5; weak D call: TRBD1 (5 bases). Germline loops: CDR1 LGHNT, CDR2 FRNRAP. The V end was cut by 0 bases, the J end by 7 bases, with 10 bases between. This CDR3 region has 14 residues. Here the CDR3 DNA reads TGTGCTAGTGGTTTGGTATGGAGGGACCAGCCCCAGCATTTT. Translated, it gives CASGLVWRDQPQHF. The whole variable domain, filled in from reference TRBV12-5 and TRBJ1-5, reads DARVTQTPRHKVTEMGQEVTMRCQPILGHNTVFWYRQTMMQGLELLAYFRNRAPLDDSGMPKDRFSAEMPDATLATLKIQPSEPRDSAVYFCASGLVWRDQPQHFGDGTRLSIL.

The chain couples TRBV30 to TRBJ2-7; 7 bases are a match to TRBD1. The CDR3 is made up of 14 amino acids. V dropped 2 bases and J dropped 4; count of bases not matched to a gene: 8. Germline values: CDR1 GTSNPN, CDR2 SVGIG (reference sequence). The CDR3 here is CAWSPGTDLYEQYF. The CDR3 nucleotides read TGTGCCTGGAGTCCCGGGACAGACCTGTACGAGCAGTACTTC.

This clone was picked up a small number of times. The genes are TRBV7-2 and TRBJ1-1; weak D call: TRBD1 (5 bases). Trimming shortened V by 5 bases and J by 4 bases, and 14 bases separated the two germline ends. The CDR3 has 14 residues. Germline-derived CDR1 and CDR2 are SGHTA and FQGNSA. CDR3 residues: CASSPLGGITEAFF. The CDR3 DNA reads as TGTGCCAGCAGCCCCCTGGGGGGTATCACTGAAGCTTTCTTT.

A few counts support this clone. The V call is TRBV20-1, the J call TRBJ1-2; D gene unclear. The germline gives CDR1 DFQATT, CDR2 SNEGSKA (reference sequence). Trimming left V 2 bases short and J 5 bases short, with 6 bases between. The CDR3 sequence is 11 residues long. For the CDR3, the DNA is TGCAGTGCTAGACGGTCTTATGGCTACACCTTC. This gives the protein CSARRSYGYTF.

This clone was seen just once. V usage is TRBV29-1 and J usage is TRBJ1-1; D ambiguous. This CDR3 is built from 13 residues. Trimming shortened V by 0 bases and J by 5 bases, and 10 bases separated the two germline ends. In germline, CDR1 is SQVTM, CDR2 ANQGSEA. The CDR3 coding sequence is TGCAGCGTTGAAGATAGGAGTCGAACTGAAGCTTTCTTT. This translates into CSVEDRSRTEAFF.

The chain employs TRBV5-4 and TRBJ2-7; D is uncertain. The CDR3 consists of 14 residues. V lost 2 bases to trimming and J lost 0 bases, with 9 bases between them. The germline V gene has CDR1 SGHNT and CDR2 YYREEE (reference sequence). The CDR3 DNA is TGTGCCAGCAGCTTCACGGCTAGCTCCTACGAGCAGTACTTC. Protein sequence: CASSFTASSYEQYF.

This clone has only one observation. V is TRBV18 and J is TRBJ2-7, with 9 bases aligning to TRBD2. Germline CDR1 is KGHSH and CDR2 is LQKENI. J gave up 3 bases and V 3 bases, and 6 bases lay outside the gene matches. CDR3 size: 15 residues. The CDR3 DNA is TGTGCCAGCTCACCTCTGACTAGCGGATTCTACGAGCAGTACTTC. Amino acids: CASSPLTSGFYEQYF.

The chain carries TRBV30 and TRBJ2-5; 8 bases align to TRBD2. The germline gives CDR1 GTSNPN, CDR2 SVGIG (reference sequence). The CDR3 is made up of 14 amino acids. The ends lost 4 bases at V and 0 bases at J; junction bases unmatched: 4. CDR3 nucleotides: TGTGCCTGGACTAGACTAGCGCACCAAGAGACCCAGTACTTC. It encodes CAWTRLAHQETQYF.

This clone is a singleton in its sample. The chain is built from TRBV7-9 and TRBJ1-1; TRBD1 agrees at 8 bases. The CDR3 has 14 residues. With 3 bases clipped from V and 5 bases from J, the junction kept 5 bases outside the gene matches. Germline CDR1 is SEHNR and CDR2 is FQNEAQ (reference sequence). The CDR3 nucleotides read TGTGCCAGCAGCTTGCCAGGGGGCGGGACTGAAGCTTTCTTT. This gives the protein CASSLPGGGTEAFF.

The chain joins TRBV13 to TRBJ1-2, with TRBD1 matching 8 bases. V shed 5 bases, J shed 4 bases, and the junction held 6 bases outside the gene matches. CDR1 PRHDT and CDR2 FYEKMQ come from the germline V gene (reference sequence). This CDR3 has 14 residues. The CDR3 is CASSEWDRSYGYTF. The CDR3 nucleotides are TGTGCCAGCAGCGAGTGGGACAGGAGCTATGGCTACACCTTC. Complete variable domain (other parts from reference TRBV13 and TRBJ1-2): AAGVIQSPRHLIKEKRETATLKCYPIPRHDTVYWYQQGPGQDPQFLISFYEKMQSDKGSIPDRFSAQQFSDYHSELNMSSLELGDSALYFCASSEWDRSYGYTFGSGTRLTVV.

V and J are TRBV5-6 and TRBJ1-5; TRBD1 is a possible D gene (5 bases). This CDR3 spans 18 amino acids. Germline V gives CDR1 SGHDT, CDR2 YYEEEE. Deletions cut 0 bases from V and 2 bases from J, with 18 bases between. The CDR3 nucleotides read TGTGCCAGCAGCTTGGGTTTCGGGCAGGGCTGGGGCAATCAGCCCCAGCATTTT. This sequence encodes CASSLGFGQGWGNQPQHF.

CDR3 sequence (DNA): TGTGCCTGGAGCGAAACACCAACTGAAGCTTTCTTT. Amino acids: CAWSETPTEAFF. The gene calls are TRBV30 and TRBJ1-1, with D unresolved. Trimming stripped 3 bases from V and 5 bases from J, with 10 bases between. Germline values: CDR1 GTSNPN, CDR2 SVGIG (reference sequence). This CDR3 comprises 12 residues.

This sequence joins TRBV4-2 and TRBJ2-3; 8 positions match TRBD2. Germline CDR1 reads LGHNA; CDR2 reads YNFKEQ. This CDR3 is 17 amino acids long. V shed 3 bases and J 2 bases; nucleotides not matched to a gene: 10. The CDR3, as DNA: TGTGCCAGCAGCCACGTAACAGCGGGGGTTACCACAGATACGCAGTATTTT. This sequence encodes CASSHVTAGVTTDTQYF.

This clone turned up a few times. The chain couples TRBV7-2 to TRBJ2-4, with D possibly TRBD1 on 5 matching bases. V lost 4 bases and J 6 bases, leaving 13 bases between the germline ends. The CDR3 is 14 amino acids. Germline CDR1 SGHTA, CDR2 FQGNSA. The CDR3 bases are TGTGCCAGCAGCTCGACAGTATCCGTAAACATTCAGTACTTC. This gives the protein CASSSTVSVNIQYF.

V is TRBV29-1 and J is TRBJ1-2, with D unresolved. Germline CDR1 SQVTM, CDR2 ANQGSEA. The CDR3 extends over 10 amino acids. The ends were cut back, 7 bases at V and 7 bases at J, with 10 bases in the middle. CDR3 region: CSAADSGYTF. CDR3 nucleotides: TGCAGCGCTGCCGACTCTGGCTACACCTTC.

The chain carries TRBV3-1 (or the pseudogene TRBV3-2) and TRBJ2-2, with 8 bases aligning to TRBD2. CDR1 and CDR2 from the germline V gene are LGHDT and YNNKEL (reference sequence). CDR3 length equals 15 residues. Losses at the gene ends were 1 base for V and 6 bases for J; bases not matched to a gene: 4. The CDR3 coding sequence is TGTGCCAGCAGCCAAGTAACGGGGGGGCCCGGGGAGCTGTTTTTT. It specifies CASSQVTGGPGELFF.

The rearrangement uses TRBV6-6 and TRBJ2-1; 11 nucleotides agree with TRBD2. V trimming: 6 bases; J trimming: 3 bases; junction bases outside the gene matches: 4. There are 15 residues in the CDR3. Germline V gene lookup returns CDR1 MNHNY and CDR2 SVGAGI (reference sequence). The CDR3 loop is CASSSGLAVYNEQFF. In nucleotides, the CDR3 is TGTGCCAGCAGCTCGGGACTAGCGGTCTACAATGAGCAGTTCTTC.

This chain joins TRBV2 and TRBJ2-7, with 7 bases lining up with TRBD1. Trimming took 6 bases from V and 6 from J; bases not matched to a gene: 14. Germline V gene sequence: CDR1 SNHLY, CDR2 FYNNEI. The CDR3 spans 15 residues. Written as DNA, the CDR3 is TGTGCCAGCAGGGGGCCCGGGACAGCGAGTGCCGAGCAGTACTTC. Translation gives CASRGPGTASAEQYF.